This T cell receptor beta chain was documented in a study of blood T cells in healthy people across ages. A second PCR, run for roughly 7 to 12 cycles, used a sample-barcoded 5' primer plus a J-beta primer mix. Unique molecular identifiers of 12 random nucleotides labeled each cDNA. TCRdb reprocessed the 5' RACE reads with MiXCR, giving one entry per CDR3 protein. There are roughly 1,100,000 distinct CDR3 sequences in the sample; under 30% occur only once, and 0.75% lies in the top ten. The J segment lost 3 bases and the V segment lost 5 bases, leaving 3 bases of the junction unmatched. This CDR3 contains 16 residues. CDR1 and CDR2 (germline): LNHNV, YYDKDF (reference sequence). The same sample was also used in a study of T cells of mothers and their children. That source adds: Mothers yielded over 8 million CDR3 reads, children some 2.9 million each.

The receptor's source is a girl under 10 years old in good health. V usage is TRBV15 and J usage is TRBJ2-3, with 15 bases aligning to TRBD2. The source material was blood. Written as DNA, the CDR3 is TGTGCCACCAGCCCAGGGACTAGCGGGAGGACAGATACGCAGTATTTT. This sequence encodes CATSPGTSGRTDTQYF. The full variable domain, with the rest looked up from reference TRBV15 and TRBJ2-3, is DAMVIQNPRYQVTQFGKPVTLSCSQTLNHNVMYWYQQKSSQAPKLLFHYYDKDFNNEADTPDNFQSRRPNTSFCFLDIRSPGLGDTAMYLCATSPGTSGRTDTQYFGPGTRLTVL.